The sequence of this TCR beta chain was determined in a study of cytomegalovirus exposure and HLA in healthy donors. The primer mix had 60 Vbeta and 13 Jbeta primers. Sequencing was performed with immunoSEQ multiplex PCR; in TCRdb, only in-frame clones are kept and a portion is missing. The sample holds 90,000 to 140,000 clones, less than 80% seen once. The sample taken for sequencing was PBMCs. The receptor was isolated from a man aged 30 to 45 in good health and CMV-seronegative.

CDR3 in amino acids: CASSETQAGEQFF. In nucleotides, the CDR3 is TGTGCCAGCAGTGAAACACAAGCGGGTGAGCAGTTCTTC. The chain uses TRBV2 and TRBJ2-1; possible D gene TRBD2, 6 bases. Per the germline V gene, CDR1 is SNHLY and CDR2 is FYNNEI. The CDR3 consists of 13 residues. V was pared by 2 bases and J by 9 bases, with 11 bases between.